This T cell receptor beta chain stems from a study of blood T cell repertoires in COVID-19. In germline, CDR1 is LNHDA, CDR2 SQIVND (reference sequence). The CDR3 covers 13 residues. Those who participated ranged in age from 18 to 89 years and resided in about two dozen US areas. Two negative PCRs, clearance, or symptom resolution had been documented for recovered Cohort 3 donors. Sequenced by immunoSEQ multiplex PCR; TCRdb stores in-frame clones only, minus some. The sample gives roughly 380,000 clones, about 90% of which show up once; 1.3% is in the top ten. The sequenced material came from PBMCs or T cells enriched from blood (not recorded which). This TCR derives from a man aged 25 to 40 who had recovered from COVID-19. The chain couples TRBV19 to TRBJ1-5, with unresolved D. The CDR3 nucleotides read TGTGAGGTGCGGCGCAAGAGCAATCAGCCCCAGCATTTT. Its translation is CEVRRKSNQPQHF.